A selection of T cell receptor beta chains follows, all from one sample in a study of post-analysis software for immune sequencing data. TCRdb recomputed calls from the PCR reads with MiXCR, one row per CDR3 protein. The sample consists of about 820,000 distinct CDR3 sequences, 53% of them appearing once. Sequenced sample: blood. These receptors originate from a girl aged 5-17 years with multiple sclerosis. Both conserved end residues are part of each CDR3. Fields, in order: clone size, V gene, D gene, J gene, CDR3 DNA, CDR3 protein. A D gene is named only where the DNA matches it firmly. Expanded clones get a size class; other rows say once, few or many, or leave the size out.

abundance: few; v_gene: TRBV10-3; d_gene: .; j_gene: TRBJ2-3; CDR3nt: TGTGCCATCAACGGCAATAGCGATACGCAGTATTTT; CDR3aa: CAINGNSDTQYF
abundance: .; v_gene: TRBV29-1; d_gene: .; j_gene: TRBJ2-3; CDR3nt: TGCAGCGTTGAGTTGGGAGCTAGCACAGATACGCAGTATTTT; CDR3aa: CSVELGASTDTQYF
abundance: .; v_gene: TRBV5-6; d_gene: .; j_gene: TRBJ2-3; CDR3nt: TGTGCCAGCAGCCCCCCAGCCTACACAGATACGCAGTATTTT; CDR3aa: CASSPPAYTDTQYF
abundance: few; v_gene: TRBV12-3/TRBV12-4; d_gene: .; j_gene: TRBJ1-1; CDR3nt: TGTGCCAGCGGGACGAGGGCGACTGAAGCTTTCTTT; CDR3aa: CASGTRATEAFF
abundance: .; v_gene: TRBV5-1; d_gene: TRBD2; j_gene: TRBJ2-7; CDR3nt: TGCGCCAGCAGCTTGCCTAGCGGGCTCCACTACGAGCAGTACTTC; CDR3aa: CASSLPSGLHYEQYF
abundance: .; v_gene: TRBV9; d_gene: .; j_gene: TRBJ1-1; CDR3nt: TGTGCCAGCAGCGCCCACTGGGGGGGGCGGACTGAAGCTTTCTTT; CDR3aa: CASSAHWGGRTEAFF
abundance: few; v_gene: TRBV10-3; d_gene: TRBD1; j_gene: TRBJ2-7; CDR3nt: TGTGCCATCAGTGTGGACAGGGCCTACGAGCAGTACTTC; CDR3aa: CAISVDRAYEQYF
abundance: .; v_gene: TRBV14; d_gene: TRBD2; j_gene: TRBJ2-7; CDR3nt: TGTGCCAGCAGCCAAATTGCTAGCGGGAGCCGGAGCTCCTACGAGCAGTACTTC; CDR3aa: CASSQIASGSRSSYEQYF
abundance: few; v_gene: TRBV7-2; d_gene: TRBD1; j_gene: TRBJ1-2; CDR3nt: TGTGCCAGCAGCACCTCGACAGGGGACGCTGGCTACACCTTC; CDR3aa: CASSTSTGDAGYTF
abundance: .; v_gene: TRBV5-6; d_gene: .; j_gene: TRBJ2-7; CDR3nt: TGTGCCAGCATGGGGAAGGGAGTGGGCTACGAGCAGTACTTC; CDR3aa: CASMGKGVGYEQYF
abundance: .; v_gene: TRBV20-1; d_gene: TRBD2; j_gene: TRBJ2-7; CDR3nt: TGCAGTGCTTGCCGGGGGGGGCCCCCCTACGAGCAGTACTTC; CDR3aa: CSACRGGPPYEQYF
abundance: .; v_gene: TRBV7-9; d_gene: .; j_gene: TRBJ2-7; CDR3nt: TGTGCCAGCAGCCAGAGTCCGCTGACCTACGAGCAGTACTTC; CDR3aa: CASSQSPLTYEQYF
abundance: few; v_gene: TRBV15; d_gene: .; j_gene: TRBJ2-7; CDR3nt: TGTGCCACCAGCAGTCGGACGGTCGGCTACGAGCAGTACTTC; CDR3aa: CATSSRTVGYEQYF
abundance: .; v_gene: TRBV20-1; d_gene: TRBD2; j_gene: TRBJ2-5; CDR3nt: TGCAGTGCTAGAGATAGCGCAGCGGGGGGGCGTGAGACCCAGTACTTC; CDR3aa: CSARDSAAGGRETQYF
abundance: .; v_gene: TRBV6-5; d_gene: .; j_gene: TRBJ2-7; CDR3nt: TGTGCCAGCAGTCCCCCCGGCGGGGCTTCCTACGAGCAGTACTTC; CDR3aa: CASSPPGGASYEQYF
abundance: once; v_gene: TRBV12-3/TRBV12-4; d_gene: .; j_gene: TRBJ2-5; CDR3nt: TGTGCCAGCACCACTGCCCCCGGGTGGGAGACCCAGTACTTC; CDR3aa: CASTTAPGWETQYF
abundance: few; v_gene: TRBV6-5; d_gene: .; j_gene: TRBJ2-7; CDR3nt: TGTGCCAGCAGCAGCGACAGCACCTACGAGCAGTACTTC; CDR3aa: CASSSDSTYEQYF
abundance: .; v_gene: TRBV7-6; d_gene: .; j_gene: TRBJ2-5; CDR3nt: TGTGCCAGCAGCTTAGTGTTTGGGGAGACCCAGTACTTC; CDR3aa: CASSLVFGETQYF
abundance: .; v_gene: TRBV5-1; d_gene: .; j_gene: TRBJ2-1; CDR3nt: TGCGCCAGCAGCTTGACGGACCAAAAATGGAATGAGCAGTTCTTC; CDR3aa: CASSLTDQKWNEQFF
abundance: .; v_gene: TRBV5-1; d_gene: TRBD2; j_gene: TRBJ2-4; CDR3nt: TGCGCCAGCAGCTTTAGCGGGAGGAACGAAGAGCAGTACTTC; CDR3aa: CASSFSGRNEEQYF
abundance: few; v_gene: TRBV7-2; d_gene: .; j_gene: TRBJ2-3; CDR3nt: TGTGCCAGCAGGGCGGTAGTAGGGACGGATACGCAGTATTTT; CDR3aa: CASRAVVGTDTQYF
abundance: few; v_gene: TRBV5-1; d_gene: .; j_gene: TRBJ2-1; CDR3nt: TGCGCCAGCAGTTTGGGCGGGAACCTAGAGGGATATGAGCAGTTCTTC; CDR3aa: CASSLGGNLEGYEQFF
abundance: few; v_gene: TRBV6-6; d_gene: .; j_gene: TRBJ1-1; CDR3nt: TGTGCCAGCACCTACTGGGCTATGAACACTGAAGCTTTCTTT; CDR3aa: CASTYWAMNTEAFF
abundance: .; v_gene: TRBV6-2/TRBV6-3; d_gene: .; j_gene: TRBJ2-1; CDR3nt: TGTGCCAACAGTCCCCACTCCTACAATGAGCAGTTCTTC; CDR3aa: CANSPHSYNEQFF
abundance: few; v_gene: TRBV4-1; d_gene: TRBD2; j_gene: TRBJ2-5; CDR3nt: TGCGCCAGCAGCCAAGAGGCTAGCGGGGGGGCCTGGGAGACCCAGTACTTC; CDR3aa: CASSQEASGGAWETQYF
abundance: .; v_gene: TRBV12-3/TRBV12-4; d_gene: .; j_gene: TRBJ2-7; CDR3nt: TGTGCCAGCACTAAGACAGAGGGATACTACGAGCAGTACTTC; CDR3aa: CASTKTEGYYEQYF
abundance: .; v_gene: TRBV5-1; d_gene: .; j_gene: TRBJ2-7; CDR3nt: TGCGCCAGCAGCTGGATGACAGGTCTCTCCTACGAGCAGTACTTC; CDR3aa: CASSWMTGLSYEQYF
abundance: .; v_gene: TRBV29-1; d_gene: TRBD2; j_gene: TRBJ2-6; CDR3nt: TGCAGCGTTGTAGCTAGCGGGAGAACCGTCCTGACTTTC; CDR3aa: CSVVASGRTVLTF
abundance: once; v_gene: TRBV15; d_gene: .; j_gene: TRBJ1-2; CDR3nt: TGTGCCACCAGCCAACCGTCGATCCCGGCCGGGGGTGGCTACACCTTC; CDR3aa: CATSQPSIPAGGGYTF
abundance: few; v_gene: TRBV29-1; d_gene: .; j_gene: TRBJ2-1; CDR3nt: TGCAGCGTTGATGGGGCTAAGGAGGGGTTCTTC; CDR3aa: CSVDGAKEGFF
abundance: .; v_gene: TRBV6-4; d_gene: TRBD2; j_gene: TRBJ2-5; CDR3nt: TGTGCCAGCAGTGACCGAGCGGGGGCCGGGGAGACCCAGTACTTC; CDR3aa: CASSDRAGAGETQYF
abundance: many; v_gene: TRBV5-1; d_gene: .; j_gene: TRBJ2-7; CDR3nt: TGTGCCAGCAGTTCCCTGGGGGAGCAGTACTTC; CDR3aa: CASSSLGEQYF
abundance: .; v_gene: TRBV20-1; d_gene: TRBD2; j_gene: TRBJ2-7; CDR3nt: TGCAGTGCTAGAGGGGCTAGCGGGTACTACGAGCAGTACTTC; CDR3aa: CSARGASGYYEQYF
abundance: .; v_gene: TRBV29-1; d_gene: .; j_gene: TRBJ2-1; CDR3nt: TGCAGCGGAGGAGGGACAGACAACTACAATGAGCAGTTCTTC; CDR3aa: CSGGGTDNYNEQFF
abundance: .; v_gene: TRBV12-3/TRBV12-4; d_gene: .; j_gene: TRBJ2-5; CDR3nt: TGTGCCAGCAACCCCGGGGGTGGCGCGGGGACCCAGTACTTC; CDR3aa: CASNPGGGAGTQYF
abundance: .; v_gene: TRBV7-2; d_gene: TRBD2; j_gene: TRBJ2-3; CDR3nt: TGTGCCAGCAGTCAATTAGCGGGGGGAATAACAGATACGCAGTATTTT; CDR3aa: CASSQLAGGITDTQYF
abundance: few; v_gene: TRBV20-1; d_gene: .; j_gene: TRBJ2-5; CDR3nt: TGCAGTGCTAGAGATTCGCGAGAGACCCAGTACTTC; CDR3aa: CSARDSRETQYF
abundance: .; v_gene: TRBV5-1; d_gene: .; j_gene: TRBJ2-3; CDR3nt: TGCGCCAGCAGCCCAGGGGCCCAGTTGACCACAGATACGCAGTATTTT; CDR3aa: CASSPGAQLTTDTQYF
abundance: .; v_gene: TRBV20-1; d_gene: TRBD2; j_gene: TRBJ2-3; CDR3nt: TGCAGTGCTCCTATAGCGGGGACTGGGGATACGCAGTATTTT; CDR3aa: CSAPIAGTGDTQYF
abundance: .; v_gene: TRBV4-1; d_gene: .; j_gene: TRBJ2-7; CDR3nt: TGCGCCAGCAGCCAAGGGTCAGGGGTGGGCGAGCAGTACTTC; CDR3aa: CASSQGSGVGEQYF